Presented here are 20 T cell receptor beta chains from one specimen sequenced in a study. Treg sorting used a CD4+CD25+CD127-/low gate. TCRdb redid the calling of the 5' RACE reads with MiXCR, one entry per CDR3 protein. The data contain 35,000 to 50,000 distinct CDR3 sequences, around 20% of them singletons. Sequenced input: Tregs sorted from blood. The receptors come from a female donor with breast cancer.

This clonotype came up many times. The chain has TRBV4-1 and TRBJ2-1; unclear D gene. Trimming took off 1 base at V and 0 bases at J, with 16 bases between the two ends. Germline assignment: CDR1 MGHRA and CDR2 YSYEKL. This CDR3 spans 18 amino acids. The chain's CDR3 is CASSQVLRTVSSYNEQFF. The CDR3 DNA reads TGCGCCAGCAGCCAAGTACTGCGAACCGTTAGCTCCTACAATGAGCAGTTCTTC.

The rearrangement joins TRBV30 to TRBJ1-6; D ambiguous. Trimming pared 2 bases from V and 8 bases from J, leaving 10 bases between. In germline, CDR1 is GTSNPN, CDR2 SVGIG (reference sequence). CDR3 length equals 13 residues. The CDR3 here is CAWSTVFHSPLHF. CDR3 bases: TGTGCCTGGAGTACAGTCTTCCATTCACCCCTCCACTTT.

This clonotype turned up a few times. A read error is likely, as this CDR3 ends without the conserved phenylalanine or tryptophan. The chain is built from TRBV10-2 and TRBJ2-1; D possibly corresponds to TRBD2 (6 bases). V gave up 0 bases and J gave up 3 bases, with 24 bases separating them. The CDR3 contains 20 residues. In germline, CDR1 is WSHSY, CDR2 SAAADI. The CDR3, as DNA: TGCGCCAGCAGTGAGTCGATCAGTAGGACGGGAGATTTGGACTACAATGAGCAGTTCTTA. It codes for CASSESISRTGDLDYNEQFL.

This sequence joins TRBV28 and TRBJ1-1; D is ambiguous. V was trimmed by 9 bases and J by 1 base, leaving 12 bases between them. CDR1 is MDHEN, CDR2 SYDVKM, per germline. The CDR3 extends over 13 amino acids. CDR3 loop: CASGGLPNTEAFF. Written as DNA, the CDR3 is TGTGCCAGTGGTGGGTTGCCGAACACTGAAGCTTTCTTT. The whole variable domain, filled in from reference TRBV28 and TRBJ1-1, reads DVKVTQSSRYLVKRTGEKVFLECVQDMDHENMFWYRQDPGLGLRLIYFSYDVKMKEKGDIPEGYSVSREKKERFSLILESASTNQTSMYLCASGGLPNTEAFFGQGTRLTVV.

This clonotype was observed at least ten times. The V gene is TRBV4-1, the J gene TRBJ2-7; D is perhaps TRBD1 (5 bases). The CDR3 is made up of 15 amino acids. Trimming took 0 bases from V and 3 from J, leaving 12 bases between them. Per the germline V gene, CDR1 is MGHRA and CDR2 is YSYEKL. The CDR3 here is CASSQEPGKVYEQYF. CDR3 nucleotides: TGCGCCAGCAGCCAAGAGCCAGGGAAAGTCTACGAGCAGTACTTC.

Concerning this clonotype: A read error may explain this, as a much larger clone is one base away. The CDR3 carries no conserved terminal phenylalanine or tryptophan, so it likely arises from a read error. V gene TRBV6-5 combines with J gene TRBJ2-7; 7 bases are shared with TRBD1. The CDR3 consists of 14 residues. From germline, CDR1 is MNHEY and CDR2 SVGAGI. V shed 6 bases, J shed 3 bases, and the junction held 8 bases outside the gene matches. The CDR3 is CASRGTVSNYEQYS. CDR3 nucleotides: TGTGCCAGCAGAGGGACAGTTAGTAACTACGAGCAGTACTCC.

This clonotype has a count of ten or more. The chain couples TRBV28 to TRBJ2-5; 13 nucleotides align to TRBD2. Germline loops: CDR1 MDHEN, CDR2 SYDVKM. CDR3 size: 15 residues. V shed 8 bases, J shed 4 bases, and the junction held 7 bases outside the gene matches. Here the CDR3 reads CASGTSGTRGETQYF. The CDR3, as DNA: TGTGCCAGCGGGACTAGCGGGACACGGGGAGAGACCCAGTACTTC.

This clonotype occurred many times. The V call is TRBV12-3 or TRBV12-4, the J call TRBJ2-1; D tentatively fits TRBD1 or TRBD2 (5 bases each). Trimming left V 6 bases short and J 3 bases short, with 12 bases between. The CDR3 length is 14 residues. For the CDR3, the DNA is TGTGCCAGCAGGCGACCTGGGGGCTACAATGAGCAGTTCTTC. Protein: CASRRPGGYNEQFF.

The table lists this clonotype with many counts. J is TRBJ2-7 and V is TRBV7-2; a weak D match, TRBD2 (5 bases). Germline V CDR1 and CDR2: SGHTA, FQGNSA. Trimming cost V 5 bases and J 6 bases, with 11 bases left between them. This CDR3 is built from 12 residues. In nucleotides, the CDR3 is TGTGCCAGCAGCCCCCCGGGGTCCGAGCAGTACTTC. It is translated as CASSPPGSEQYF.

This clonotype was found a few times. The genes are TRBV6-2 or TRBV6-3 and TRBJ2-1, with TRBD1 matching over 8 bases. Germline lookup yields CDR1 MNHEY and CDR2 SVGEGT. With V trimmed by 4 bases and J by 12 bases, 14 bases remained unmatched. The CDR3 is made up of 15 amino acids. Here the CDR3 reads CASSWGDRPLSPQFF. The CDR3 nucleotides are TGTGCCAGCAGTTGGGGGGACAGGCCTTTATCGCCGCAGTTCTTC.

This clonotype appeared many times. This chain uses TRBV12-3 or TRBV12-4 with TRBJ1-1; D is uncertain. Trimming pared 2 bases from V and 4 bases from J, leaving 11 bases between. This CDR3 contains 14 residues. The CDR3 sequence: CASSLTHRGTEAFF. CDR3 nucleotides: TGTGCCAGCAGTTTAACTCATCGGGGCACTGAAGCTTTCTTT.

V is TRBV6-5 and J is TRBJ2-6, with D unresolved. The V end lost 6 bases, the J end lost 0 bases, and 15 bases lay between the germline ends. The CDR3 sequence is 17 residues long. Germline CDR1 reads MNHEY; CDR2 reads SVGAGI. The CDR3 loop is CASRTRTVNSGANVLTF. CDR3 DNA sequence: TGTGCCAGCAGGACCCGGACGGTAAACTCTGGGGCCAACGTCCTGACTTTC.

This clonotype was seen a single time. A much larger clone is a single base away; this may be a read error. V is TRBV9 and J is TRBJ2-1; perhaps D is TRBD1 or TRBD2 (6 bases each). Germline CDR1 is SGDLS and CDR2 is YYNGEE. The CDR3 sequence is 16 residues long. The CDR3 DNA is TGTGCCAGCAGCGTAGGGATAGGGGGAGGTTACAATCAGCAGTTCTTC. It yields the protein CASSVGIGGGYNQQFF.

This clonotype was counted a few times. The CDR3 region is CASSLVTGGGEQFF. Here the CDR3 DNA reads TGTGCCAGCAGTTTAGTTACAGGGGGAGGTGAGCAGTTCTTC. The rearrangement joins TRBV27 to TRBJ2-1, with TRBD1 identical over 8 bases. The CDR3 length is 14 residues. The germline V gene has CDR1 MNHEY and CDR2 SMNVEV (reference sequence). Trimming removed 2 bases from V and 9 bases from J; junction bases left unmatched: 6.

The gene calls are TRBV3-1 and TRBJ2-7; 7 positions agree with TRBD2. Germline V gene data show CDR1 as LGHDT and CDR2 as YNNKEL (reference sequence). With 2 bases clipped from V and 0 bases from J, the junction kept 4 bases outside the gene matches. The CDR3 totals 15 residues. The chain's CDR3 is CASSQTGGDSYEQYF. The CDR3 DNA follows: TGTGCCAGCAGCCAAACTGGGGGGGACTCCTACGAGCAGTACTTC.

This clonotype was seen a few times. The CDR3 loop is CSARGPLAGESAGANVLTF. Here the CDR3 DNA reads TGCAGTGCTAGAGGGCCCTTAGCGGGAGAGAGTGCTGGGGCCAACGTCCTGACTTTC. The V gene is TRBV20-1, the J gene TRBJ2-6; 9 bases agree with TRBD2. Trimming at V came to 1 base and at J to 2 bases, leaving 12 bases not matched to a gene. The germline CDR1 and CDR2 sequences are DFQATT and SNEGSKA (reference sequence). The CDR3 extends over 19 amino acids.

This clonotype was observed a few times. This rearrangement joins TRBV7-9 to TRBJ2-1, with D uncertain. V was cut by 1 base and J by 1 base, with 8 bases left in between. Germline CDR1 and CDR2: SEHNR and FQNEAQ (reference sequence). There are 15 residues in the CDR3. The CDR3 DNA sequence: TGTGCCAGCAGCTTAGACGGGTTTTCCTACAATGAGCAGTTCTTC. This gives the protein CASSLDGFSYNEQFF. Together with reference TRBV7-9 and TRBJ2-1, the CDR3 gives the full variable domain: DTGVSQNPRHKITKRGQNVTFRCDPISEHNRLYWYRQTLGQGPEFLTYFQNEAQLEKSRLLSDRFSAERPKGSFSTLEIQRTEQGDSAMYLCASSLDGFSYNEQFFGPGTRLTVL.

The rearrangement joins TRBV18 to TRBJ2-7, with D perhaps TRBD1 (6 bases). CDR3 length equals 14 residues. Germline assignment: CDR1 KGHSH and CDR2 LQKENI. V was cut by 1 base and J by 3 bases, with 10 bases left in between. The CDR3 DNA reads TGTGCCAGCTCACCACGGGCAGGGGTCTACGAGCAGTACTTC. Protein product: CASSPRAGVYEQYF.

The CDR3 DNA is TGCAGCGTTCTAAGCTCAGACAGGGCACACACCGGGGAGCTGTTTTTT. This codes for CSVLSSDRAHTGELFF. The rearrangement links TRBV29-1 to TRBJ2-2; TRBD1 matches at 7 bases. V lost 5 bases, J lost 3 bases, and 12 bases stayed unmatched. Germline values: CDR1 SQVTM, CDR2 ANQGSEA. The CDR3 spans 16 residues.

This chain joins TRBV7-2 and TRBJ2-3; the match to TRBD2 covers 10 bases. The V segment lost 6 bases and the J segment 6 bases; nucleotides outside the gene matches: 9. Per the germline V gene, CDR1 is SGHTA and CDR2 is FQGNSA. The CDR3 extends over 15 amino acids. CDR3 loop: CASRPNLAGDDTQYF. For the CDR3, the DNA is TGTGCCAGCAGGCCAAATCTAGCGGGAGATGATACGCAGTATTTT.